This T cell receptor (beta chain) was documented in a study of blood T cell repertoires in COVID-19. Study context: Some COVID-19 samples were acute and others convalescent; all came from the United States, Italy and Spain.

Germline V lookup: CDR1 KGHSH, CDR2 LQKENI. The CDR3 totals 13 residues. V lost 2 bases and J lost 6, with 7 bases in between. This clone was detected only a few times. The repertoire was sequenced with immunoSEQ multiplex PCR; TCRdb's copy has only in-frame clones and lacks some. The table includes approximately 100,000 clones, 83% detected once. V is TRBV18 and J is TRBJ1-4, with a possible D match to TRBD1 (6 bases). The sequence was collected from a woman aged 60-75 years with acute or convalescent COVID-19. Sequencing was carried out using peripheral blood. The CDR3 reads CASSPNRDEKLFF. The CDR3 coding sequence is TGTGCCAGCTCACCAAACAGGGATGAAAAACTGTTTTTT.